In its sample, the clone carrying this T cell receptor (beta chain) was seen a few times. Antigen specificity is unknown. The data stem from a study of T-cell memory formation after mild COVID-19. Study-wide background: TCR clusters were mostly confined to one donor each.

Findings and caveats of the study: Prior to infection, memory already included some responding clones, suggesting cross-reactive memory joined. CD4+ contracting clones lay mainly in CM and EM, CD8+ ones in EMRA. Later expanders leaned toward CD4+, whereas clones contracting from day 15 to 85 were balanced CD4/CD8.

Using its own MiXCR run on the 5' RACE reads, TCRdb lists one record per CDR3 protein. In the table there are about 210,000 distinct CDR3 sequences, around 25% of which are singletons. The CDR3 sequence is 18 residues long. Germline-derived CDR1 and CDR2 are MGHRA and YSYEKL. The ends were cut back, 6 bases at V and 2 bases at J, with 25 bases in the middle. This TCR came from an adult woman who had mild COVID-19 (a few samples of this study predate the infection). Cell type and time point are not known. The chain combines TRBV4-1 with TRBJ1-1, with D perhaps matching TRBD1 (6 bases). Sequencing input: PBMCs or a T cell subset sorted from them (not recorded which). The CDR3, as DNA: TGCGCCAGCAGTACGTCATACAGGGCCCCCGGCCTTAACACTGAAGCTTTCTTT. This codes for CASSTSYRAPGLNTEAFF.